This TCR beta chain is from a study of PD-L1 blockade in urothelial cancer. Study context: Samples of blood were analyzed 3 weeks (second dose) and 6 weeks after treatment start. Study-wide results and caveats: Pretreatment TCR clonality in blood under the median foretold superior survival.

Using immunoSEQ multiplex PCR, the repertoire was profiled, and TCRdb retains in-frame clones only, with some absent. The table lists around 45,000 clones, more than 75% of them singletons. Comments on this clone: What it binds is not known.

In germline, CDR1 is LNHDA, CDR2 SQIVND (reference sequence). The CDR3 has 13 amino acids. Unmatched junction bases numbered 3, after V lost 3 bases and J lost 5 bases. The gene calls are TRBV19 and TRBJ1-2; 7 nucleotides agree with TRBD1. This clonotype originated in a woman aged 55 to 70 with urothelial cancer. Sequencing was performed on PBMCs, taken around atezolizumab (anti-PD-L1) treatment. Here the CDR3 reads CASSMDRFYGYTF. In nucleotides, the CDR3 is TGTGCCAGTAGTATGGACAGGTTTTATGGCTACACCTTC.